This T cell receptor beta chain was obtained from a study of control samples from healthy donors and cancer patients (dated by TCRdb to the early 2020s). Preparation of the library involved the immunoSEQ multiplex PCR assay. The source is immuneACCESS, and TCRdb retained only in-frame sequences with V and J called. Part of the clones is not carried over; for the studies checked, unresolved V genes explain less than half of this, and the remainder is unexplained. The record for this sample contains approximately 190,000 clones. The biggest ten clones account for approximately 2.2% of the sample. Based on the germline V gene (reference sequence), the CDR1 and CDR2 sequences are MNHEY and SMNVEV. There are 14 amino acids in the CDR3, from cysteine to phenylalanine inclusive. CDR3 DNA only is kept here, 42 bases in frame from base 1. V loses 2 bases, J loses 5 bases, and the germline ends lie 11 bases apart.

In the case of this clone: The antigen this receptor binds is unknown. The same CDR3 arises from other DNA sequences in this sample as well.

In this chain, TRBV27 is recombined with TRBJ2-3, with a tentative D gene TRBD2 over 6 matching bases. The sequenced material came from blood. The receptor's source is a woman aged 30 to 39 in good health. The CDR3 protein sequence reads: CASSLSLRGDTQYF. DNA sequence: TGTGCCAGCAGTTTAAGCCTGCGGGGAGATACGCAGTATTTT.